What follows are 11 T cell receptor beta chains derived from one specimen sequenced in a study of cytomegalovirus exposure and HLA in healthy donors. Using immunoSEQ multiplex PCR, the repertoire was profiled, and TCRdb retains in-frame clones only, with some absent. Of some 120,000 clones in the sample, 88% were seen once. Sequencing was carried out using PBMCs. The receptors here all came from a young man in good health and CMV-seronegative.

This chain uses TRBV5-1 with TRBJ2-7; D perhaps matches TRBD1 (5 bases). The germline V and J ends were trimmed by 3 bases and 2 bases, with 9 bases remaining between them. This CDR3 is built from 13 residues. Germline V gives CDR1 SGHRS, CDR2 YFSETQ. The CDR3 coding sequence is TGCGCCAGCAGCTCCGGACATGCCTACGAGCAGTACTTC. Residues: CASSSGHAYEQYF.

The gene calls are TRBV15 and TRBJ2-3, with D maybe TRBD1 (5 bases). The germline CDR1 and CDR2 sequences are LNHNV and YYDKDF (reference sequence). This CDR3 has 16 amino acids. The V end was cut by 0 bases, the J end by 2 bases, with 12 bases between. The CDR3 DNA is TGTGCCACCAGCAGAGATTGGGGCGGACCCACAGATACGCAGTATTTT. Translation gives CATSRDWGGPTDTQYF.

This sequence joins TRBV5-1 and TRBJ2-7; TRBD2 is a possible D gene (5 bases). CDR3 length: 15 residues. Trimming shortened V by 1 base and J by 2 bases, and 13 bases separated the two germline ends. Germline CDR1 reads SGHRS; CDR2 reads YFSETQ. The CDR3 nucleotides are TGCGCCAGCAGCTTGCGAGCGGCAGGAGCCTACGAGCAGTACTTC. It codes for CASSLRAAGAYEQYF.

This clone has just one count. Germline is not matched at one junction end, which may reflect a read error. V gene TRBV5-4 combines with J gene TRBJ1-6, with 7 bases matching TRBD1. The CDR3 runs to 15 residues. The germline gives CDR1 SGHNT, CDR2 YYREEE (reference sequence). In nucleotides, the CDR3 is TGTGCCAGCAGCCTCTACCGGGACAGTTATTCGCCCCTCCACTTT. Translated: CASSLYRDSYSPLHF.

This rearrangement joins TRBV14 to TRBJ2-3; D ambiguous. Germline V gives CDR1 SGHDN, CDR2 FVKESK. V dropped 4 bases and J dropped 13 bases, with 12 bases sitting between them. The CDR3 loop spans 11 amino acids. CDR3 region: CASSPAAWKYF. The CDR3 DNA reads TGTGCCAGCAGCCCTGCGGCCTGGAAGTATTTT.

The V and J genes are TRBV27 and TRBJ2-2; 10 bases agree with TRBD2. The CDR3 is 17 residues long. J lost 6 bases, V lost 5 bases, and 12 bases had no gene match. Germline V gene sequence: CDR1 MNHEY, CDR2 SMNVEV (reference sequence). CDR3 DNA sequence: TGTGCCAGCAGTCCTCTCCTAGCGGGAGAGAGCGCCGGGGAGCTGTTTTTT. This sequence encodes CASSPLLAGESAGELFF.

The V and J genes are TRBV5-1 and TRBJ2-1, with D possibly being TRBD1 (5 bases). V lost 4 bases and J 8 bases, leaving 16 bases between the germline ends. The CDR3 spans 14 residues. Germline V gene lookup returns CDR1 SGHRS and CDR2 YFSETQ. CDR3: CASSERTQEHEQFF. The DNA of the CDR3 is TGCGCCAGCAGCGAGAGAACACAGGAGCATGAGCAGTTCTTC.

The CDR3 sequence is CASGSGGPEQYF. For the CDR3, the DNA is TGTGCTAGTGGTTCAGGGGGCCCCGAGCAGTACTTC. The rearrangement uses TRBV12-5 and TRBJ2-7; 8 bases fit TRBD1. The germline V gene encodes CDR1 LGHNT and CDR2 FRNRAP. After removal of 4 bases from V and 6 bases from J, the junction contained 2 bases not matched to a gene. This CDR3 region has 12 residues.

This clone was seen just once. The chain joins TRBV29-1 to TRBJ2-7; TRBD1 matches at 8 bases. After removal of 5 bases from V and 3 bases from J, the junction contained 9 bases not matched to a gene. The germline V gene encodes CDR1 SQVTM and CDR2 ANQGSEA. The CDR3 has 14 amino acids. CDR3 residues: CSVYLQGAYYEQYF. CDR3 coding DNA: TGCAGCGTTTATCTCCAGGGGGCCTACTACGAGCAGTACTTC.

The chain is built from TRBV4-1 and TRBJ1-5, with D maybe TRBD1 (6 bases). The CDR3 length is 15 residues. The V end lost 0 bases, the J end lost 1 base, and 7 bases lay between the germline ends. Per germline, CDR1 MGHRA and CDR2 YSYEKL. The CDR3 coding sequence is TGCGCCAGCAGCCAAGAAGACAGGAGCAATCAGCCCCAGCATTTT. Residues: CASSQEDRSNQPQHF.

The chain combines TRBV29-1 with TRBJ2-3, with 7 positions matching TRBD1. Per the germline V gene, CDR1 is SQVTM and CDR2 is ANQGSEA. CDR3 length: 13 residues. Trimming cost V 5 bases and J 2 bases; bases outside gene matches: 4. The CDR3 protein is CSVSGQYTDTQYF. In nucleotides, the CDR3 is TGCAGCGTTTCGGGACAGTACACAGATACGCAGTATTTT.